The source of this T cell receptor (beta chain) is a study of blood T cell repertoires in COVID-19. At the level of the study: Sites in the United States, Italy and Spain provided acute and convalescent COVID-19 samples. T cells, B-cell-depleted T cells, or PBMCs provided the cDNA or gDNA that served as material.

V was clipped by 2 bases and J by 9 bases; unmatched bases: 3. CDR1 is SNHLY, CDR2 FYNNEI, per germline. The CDR3 runs 12 residues. In the original analysis: Reference gene primer amplification in the assay estimated nucleated cell counts. Using immunoSEQ multiplex PCR, the repertoire was profiled, and TCRdb retains in-frame clones only, with some absent. The V and J calls and the clone size are those of that table, but D and trimming were determined from the DNA. This table has 65,000 or so clones, more than 75% appearing once. The sample consisted of peripheral blood. V is TRBV2 and J is TRBJ2-5, with TRBD1 matching 7 bases. The clonotype originates from a woman in her sixties or seventies with acute or convalescent COVID-19. The CDR3 protein is CASSENRGPQYF. CDR3 nucleotides: TGTGCCAGCAGTGAAAACAGGGGACCCCAGTACTTC.